This T cell receptor (beta chain) was documented in a study of response to subunit inactivated influenza vaccine. Regarding the study as a whole: Researchers suggested that each seasonal influenza vaccination recruits few new T cells.

This clonotype was counted a few times. No antigen is known for it. V dropped 6 bases and J dropped 1 base, with 13 bases sitting between them. This CDR3 has 14 residues. Using its own MiXCR run on the RT-PCR reads, TCRdb lists one record per CDR3 protein. The data hold around 490,000 distinct CDR3 sequences, with 6.5% to 8% observed a single time. The sample here was PBMCs from blood, taken around 25 months after vaccination. The chain joins TRBV12-3 or TRBV12-4 to TRBJ2-7, with D perhaps matching TRBD1 (6 bases). This TCR was sampled from a man aged 50 to 69 who received an inactivated influenza vaccine. The CDR3 sequence: CASSRQGNSYEQYF. The CDR3 region has the DNA TGTGCCAGCAGCCGTCAGGGGAATTCCTACGAGCAGTACTTC.